This T cell receptor (beta chain) comes out of a study of shared clonotypes between healthy human individuals. Broader study findings: Sharing of clonotypes among donors was expected to vary with sequencing depth. Across a few donors, naive CD4 shared roughly 5.1%, naive CD8 more than 3%, memory CD4 approximately 2.5%, memory CD8 roughly 0.37%. As a rule, naive subsets had a larger estimated richness than memory subsets. Limitation of the genetic and exposure-history diversity represented came from the few donors.

This CDR3 is built from 14 residues. CDR1 and CDR2 (germline): LNHDA, SQIVND (reference sequence). The germline V and J ends were trimmed by 2 bases and 4 bases, with 11 bases remaining between them. About this clone: The antigen remains unidentified.

Assay: immunoSEQ multiplex PCR; the TCRdb copy retains only in-frame clones and omits some. The data hold approximately 2.5 million clones, with approximately 93% observed a single time. The TCR was taken from a man aged 18 to 35 in good health. Some clones in this sample may be carry-over from other donors' samples. The sample taken for sequencing was naive CD4+ T cells from PBMCs. Subset of the sample: CD45RA+ positively selected. The V and J genes are TRBV19 and TRBJ1-2; a weak D match, TRBD1 (5 bases). The CDR3 protein is CASSIIDSPYGYTF. In nucleotides, the CDR3 is TGTGCCAGTAGTATAATCGACAGCCCCTATGGCTACACCTTC.